This T cell receptor beta chain was captured by sequencing in a study of T cell repertoires in cytomegalovirus infection. Study-wide background: HLA-C-restricted CMV epitopes, recently identified, and well-studied HLA-B-restricted ones were used by the study. Signatures in public TCR beta sequences pointed to both CMV infection and matching HLA type. Whole-study findings and limits: HLA-C-restricted TCR beta clonotypes specific for CMV led the ex vivo response. Identification of carriers of CMV plus the relevant HLA was achieved through cumulative public TCR beta family frequency.

This clonotype was counted only a few times. Its antigen is as yet unknown. Each CDR3 protein is one row after TCRdb ran MiXCR on the reads. The data contain roughly 990,000 distinct CDR3 sequences, more than 25% of them singletons. The TCR comes from a human donor in good health (CMV status not recorded). Some clones in this sample may be carry-over from other donors' samples. This material consisted of cultured CD8+ T cells from PBMCs, taken from culture after CMV antigen stimulation.

CDR3 sequence: CASSPPSRANEQFF. The CDR3 coding sequence is TGTGCCAGCAGCCCCCCAAGTAGGGCGAATGAGCAGTTCTTC. The V gene is TRBV14, the J gene TRBJ2-1, with unresolved D. Trimming shortened V by 4 bases and J by 7 bases, and 14 bases separated the two germline ends. The CDR3 spans 14 residues. Germline V gives CDR1 SGHDN, CDR2 FVKESK.